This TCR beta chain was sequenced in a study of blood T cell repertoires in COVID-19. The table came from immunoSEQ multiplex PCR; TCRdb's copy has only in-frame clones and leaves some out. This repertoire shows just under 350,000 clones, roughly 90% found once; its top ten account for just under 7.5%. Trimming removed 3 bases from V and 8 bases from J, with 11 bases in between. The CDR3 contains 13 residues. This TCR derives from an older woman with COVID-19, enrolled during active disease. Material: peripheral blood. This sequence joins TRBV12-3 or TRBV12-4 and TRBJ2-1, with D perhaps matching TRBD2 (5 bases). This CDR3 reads CASSFSSGDEQFF. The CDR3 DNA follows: TGTGCCAGCAGTTTTAGTTCCGGGGATGAGCAGTTCTTC.